This TCR beta chain derives from a study of cytomegalovirus exposure and HLA in healthy donors. Study summary: Prior work identified under 130 million unique TCR beta sequences in 150 million to 200 million T cells. Around 81% of 398 genotyped donors fell in the Caucasian-associated ancestry cluster. Study results and limitations: For TCR beta chains, V- and J-gene trimming was later linked to a missense DCLRE1C variant.

Trimming pared 0 bases from V and 0 bases from J, leaving 8 bases between. Germline V gene data show CDR1 as SGHNT and CDR2 as YYREEE (reference sequence). The CDR3 sequence is 15 residues long. Remarks on this clone: Its specificity is unknown.

With 60 Vbeta and 13 Jbeta primers, the PCR was carried out. The protocol was immunoSEQ multiplex PCR, while the TCRdb copy is restricted to in-frame clones and leaves out a portion. The sample yields about 130,000 clones, around 77% seen once. This clonotype was obtained from a woman aged 45-59 years in good health and CMV-seronegative. The V call is TRBV5-4, the J call TRBJ2-3, with a possible D match to TRBD2 (5 bases). The sequenced sample was PBMCs. CDR3 sequence: CASSLGGYSTDTQYF. The CDR3 DNA sequence: TGTGCCAGCAGCTTGGGAGGGTACAGCACAGATACGCAGTATTTT.